The sequence of this TCR beta chain was determined in a study of Graves' ophthalmopathy and Graves' hyperthyroidism listed by TCRdb under 2018. General notes on the study: Peripheral blood was collected at initial diagnosis, before any treatment. To explore V-J signatures that separate ophthalmopathy from hyperthyroidism, a discovery set of 95 to 100 patients was enrolled, consisting of 40 to 45 with ophthalmopathy and roughly 60 with stable hyperthyroidism. An independent validation cohort was composed of roughly 18 hyperthyroidism patients and 17 patients who later progressed from hyperthyroidism to ophthalmopathy. In over 5 hyperthyroidism patients, the T-cell repertoires found in thyroid tissue were compared with those found in blood. For training and testing, the 100 or so patients in the discovery cohort were randomly divided in a 7:3 ratio. TCR beta repertoire signatures were used to distinguish Graves' ophthalmopathy from Graves' hyperthyroidism and to predict progression to ophthalmopathy. In total, around 130 blood samples were TCR-sequenced: roughly 45 ophthalmopathy, under 85 hyperthyroidism and some 17 hyperthyroidism-to-ophthalmopathy patients. Following sample collection, hyperthyroidism patients were given methimazole at a starting dose of 30 mg daily, and ophthalmopathy patients were given high-dose intravenous methylprednisolone.

Hyperthyroidism was defined as stable when no progression to ophthalmopathy occurred within 18 months of follow-up. Hyperthyroidism patients were newly diagnosed, with disease duration under 2 months, and aged 18 to 65 years. Anyone with other autoimmune diseases, uncontrolled infections, pregnancy or lactation was excluded from the study. Clinical symptoms, serum thyroxine, TRAb, thyroid ultrasound and orbital computed tomography were used for diagnosis. Ficoll-Paque density gradient centrifugation was used to isolate PBMCs from about 9.4 ml of fresh peripheral blood. Total RNA was extracted using Trizol reagent, and RNA quality was checked on an Agilent 2100 Bioanalyzer. TCR beta CDR3 regions were amplified from RNA transcripts for repertoire sequencing. The first round of RT-PCR was done with HTBI primers and the Qiagen OneStep RT-PCR kit, and was followed by a second round of multiplex PCR, then size selection and purification. Libraries were sequenced paired-end with 100 bp reads on an Illumina HiSeq2000. Per the source publication's procedure: SOAPnuke was used for read processing, and reads with adapters, uncalled bases, a mean Phred below 15, or no exact constant-primer or identifier match were discarded. High-quality paired reads were merged with COPE v1.2.5. Clonotypes were defined as unique nucleotide sequences and were aligned to IMGT TRB V, D and J references using MiTCR v1.1. The analysis was limited to V-J combinations with a frequency above 0.0001, which together covered 99% to 99.2% of the repertoires. A TCR clonal expansion and chaos score per V-J combination was defined as the ratio of F50 clonal expansion to chaos observed in the TCRdist matrix. Welch's t-statistics and random forest were used to reduce features to about 14 V-J combinations, which were fed into a naive Bayes classifier. The similarity between thyroid and blood repertoires was quantified using the Morisita-Horn index. TCRdb's own reprocessing of the public reads used fastp at Q25 and MiXCR and kept productive beta chains. Entries are consolidated by CDR3 protein sequence, retaining the most common genes and DNA. TCRdb's processing, not the authors' own work, is the source of the V and J calls. In all, the sample holds just over 400,000 distinct CDR3 sequences, and under 25% of those were seen once. In total, the top ten clones hold 3% of the sample.

Findings and caveats that apply to the study as a whole: Ophthalmopathy was separated from stable hyperthyroidism by the 13-signature model with about 85% sensitivity and roughly 82% specificity in cross-validation and with 80%/75% in the test set. Sample size was not statistically predetermined, and group allocation was not concealed from the investigators. Most of the expanded thyroid clonotypes with a frequency above 0.001 were also detected in blood, and it was suggested that the thyroid immune response may be reflected by blood repertoires. In validation, the model predicted ophthalmopathy progression with about 70% sensitivity and less than 80% specificity; fewer than 15 predicted patients were CT-confirmed with GO in a median of 6.5 months.

This clonotype was recorded at least ten times. The antigen this receptor binds is unknown. No much larger clonotype is one base removed from it; base qualities were not supplied. This receptor was obtained from a woman younger than 30 with stable Graves' hyperthyroidism. Donor details come from another sample of the same person, matched by shared clones. Source material: peripheral blood.

The DNA sequence follows: TGCAGCGTTGCGATGGGGGGCAAAAACATTCAGTACTTC. Its translation is CSVAMGGKNIQYF. The chain couples TRBV29-1 to TRBJ2-4; the D segment could be TRBD2, given 6 matching bases. The CDR3 numbers 13 residues from cysteine through phenylalanine. Only CDR3 DNA is held: 39 bases, read in frame from base 1. The CDR1 and CDR2 encoded by the germline V gene are SQVTM and ANQGSEA. Trimming costs V 4 bases and J 3 bases, and their ends lie 10 bases apart.